The clone carrying this TCR beta chain has ten or more counts. The antigen remains undetermined. The data were obtained in a study of regulatory T cells in long-lasting Graves disease. Study in general: Newly diagnosed Graves' patients had taken antithyroid drugs under 3 months. Overall study results and limits: Persistent-disease Graves' patients showed less TCR diversity than new cases.

Indicated time point: newly diagnosed GD, antithyroid drugs for less than 3 months. RNA from PBMCs was the source of the TCR library. To make TCR beta libraries, researchers used iRepertoire HTBI primers and Arm-PCR of CDR3 regions. TCRdb independently ran MiXCR on the multiplex PCR reads; one entry per CDR3 protein. The sample contains about 220,000 distinct CDR3 sequences, about 19% of which appear only once. V dropped 2 bases and J dropped 4 bases, with 9 bases sitting between them. This CDR3 contains 14 residues. Germline V gene sequence: CDR1 MDHEN, CDR2 SYDVKM. This sample was shared with a second study, whose subject was T cells in Graves' hyperthyroidism and ophthalmopathy.

This chain uses TRBV28 with TRBJ2-1; a possible D gene is TRBD2 (6 bases). The clonotype originates from a woman aged 25 to 39 with Graves disease. The sequences come from peripheral blood mononuclear cells (PBMCs), collected at new diagnosis, from a patient treated with antithyroid drugs. CDR3 protein: CASSLVGGYNEQFF. As DNA, the CDR3 is TGTGCCAGCAGTTTAGTGGGGGGTTACAATGAGCAGTTCTTC.